The 11 T cell receptor beta chains below come from one sample, sequenced in a study of response to subunit inactivated influenza vaccine. TCRdb called the RT-PCR reads again in MiXCR, with one record for every CDR3 protein. The sample includes just under 550,000 distinct CDR3 sequences, roughly a quarter of them seen just once. Another study also made use of these data, one on T cells expressing NK-cell markers. Per that study: The cDNA for TCR beta came from 5'RACE template switching with UMIs.

This specimen consisted of CD4+ T cells sorted from PBMCs, obtained less than 13 days after vaccination. These receptors all stem from a man aged 50 to 59 who received an inactivated influenza vaccine.

The chain employs TRBV28 and TRBJ1-2, with 7 positions matching TRBD1. Losses at the gene ends were 7 bases for V and 5 bases for J; bases not matched to a gene: 16. The CDR3 is made up of 16 amino acids. Germline V gene data show CDR1 as MDHEN and CDR2 as SYDVKM. Here the CDR3 reads CASTPTGPIRVYGYTF. In DNA, the CDR3 is TGTGCCAGCACCCCGACAGGGCCAATTCGTGTTTATGGCTACACCTTC.

This clonotype was recorded a few times. This chain joins TRBV28 and TRBJ2-1; TRBD1 aligns across 8 bases. This CDR3 region has 15 residues. Germline trimming cut 0 bases from V and 6 bases from J; bases unmatched to any gene: 4. Germline values: CDR1 MDHEN, CDR2 SYDVKM. The CDR3 reads CASSLWAGGLNEQFF. CDR3 nucleotides: TGTGCCAGCAGTTTATGGGCAGGGGGCCTCAATGAGCAGTTCTTC.

The CDR3 bases are TGTGCCAGCAGGCTAGAGGCACCAGATACGCAGTATTTT. Protein: CASRLEAPDTQYF. V usage is TRBV11-2 and J usage is TRBJ2-3; no clear D. This CDR3 spans 13 amino acids. Germline loops: CDR1 SGHAT, CDR2 FQNNGV. V lost 6 bases to trimming and J lost 4 bases, with 11 bases between them.

The table lists this clonotype with many counts. The chain carries TRBV12-3 or TRBV12-4 and TRBJ2-7; unclear D gene. Trimming took off 3 bases at V and 5 bases at J, with 11 bases between the two ends. The CDR3 runs 13 residues. The CDR3: CASSLDSPNEQYF. The CDR3 nucleotides read TGTGCCAGCAGTTTGGATAGTCCCAACGAGCAGTACTTC.

The chain uses TRBV2 and TRBJ2-3; D is undetermined. Germline CDR1 is SNHLY and CDR2 is FYNNEI. This CDR3 has 16 residues. Trimming shortened V by 2 bases and J by 7 bases, and 19 bases separated the two germline ends. The CDR3 region is CASSEQLGLSYNTQYF. The CDR3 DNA reads as TGTGCCAGCAGTGAACAGCTGGGATTAAGCTATAATACGCAGTATTTT.

This clonotype was counted only a few times. In DNA form, the CDR3 reads TGTGCCAGCAGCTTAGTCGGGGCCCAGGGGAACACTGAAGCTTTCTTT. Protein: CASSLVGAQGNTEAFF. The J gene is TRBJ1-1, the V gene TRBV7-2, with D perhaps TRBD1 (5 bases). Trimming took off 1 base at V and 1 base at J, with 13 bases between the two ends. Germline V lookup: CDR1 SGHTA, CDR2 FQGNSA. The CDR3 consists of 16 residues.

V usage is TRBV12-3 or TRBV12-4 and J usage is TRBJ1-5, with a possible D match to TRBD1 (5 bases). The CDR3 is 14 amino acids. The V and J ends lost 9 bases and 6 bases respectively, with 18 bases between them. As DNA, the CDR3 is TGTGCCAGTGGAGGGCCGGGGGGGAGTCAGCCCCAGCATTTT. It encodes CASGGPGGSQPQHF.

This clonotype was counted a few times. The CDR3 bases are TGTGCCAGCAGCTTGGATTCCGCGCGAGAGACCCAGTACTTC. As protein: CASSLDSARETQYF. This chain links TRBV5-6 with TRBJ2-5; D uncertain. Trimming stripped 0 bases from V and 4 bases from J, with 10 bases between. CDR3 length: 14 amino acids. The germline V gene has CDR1 SGHDT and CDR2 YYEEEE. The full variable domain, with the rest looked up from reference TRBV5-6 and TRBJ2-5, is DAGVTQSPTHLIKTRGQQVTLRCSPKSGHDTVSWYQQALGQGPQFIFQYYEEEERQRGNFPDRFSGHQFPNYSSELNVNALLLGDSALYLCASSLDSARETQYFGPGTRLLVL.

This clonotype came up a few times. The rearrangement links TRBV27 to TRBJ2-2; TRBD1 matches 10 bases. The germline CDR1 and CDR2 sequences are MNHEY and SMNVEV (reference sequence). The V and J ends lost 6 bases and 3 bases, in that order; junction bases with no gene match: 4. The CDR3 sequence is 15 residues long. The CDR3 protein is CASRPDRGDTGELFF. The CDR3, as DNA: TGTGCCAGCAGACCGGACAGGGGGGACACCGGGGAGCTGTTTTTT.

This clonotype has just a few counts. This rearrangement joins TRBV20-1 to TRBJ2-3; 8 bases map to TRBD2. The CDR3 has 17 amino acids. From germline, CDR1 is DFQATT and CDR2 SNEGSKA (reference sequence). Trimming took 6 bases from V and 0 from J; bases not matched to a gene: 14. CDR3 sequence reads: CSAPGGRGAPSTDTQYF. The CDR3 DNA is TGCAGTGCCCCTGGTGGGCGGGGGGCGCCTAGCACAGATACGCAGTATTTT.

This clonotype appeared many times. The V and J genes are TRBV18 and TRBJ1-1; perhaps TRBD1 as D (6 bases). Germline values: CDR1 KGHSH, CDR2 LQKENI. Between the trimmed V and J ends, which lost 8 bases and 5 bases, there was a span of 15 bases. CDR3 length: 13 amino acids. DNA of the CDR3: TGTGCCAGCAGCCCCGGGGGGCGAACTGAAGCTTTCTTT. Protein: CASSPGGRTEAFF.